Included here is one T cell receptor beta chain sequence, with context. What antigen it recognizes has not been identified. Base qualities are missing; no much larger clone stands one base away. This entry is derived from a study of vaccination effects on CD4 cells after COVID-19 (dated by TCRdb to 2021 to 2024). At the level of the whole study: Post-vaccine samples across the study were collected a median of 72 days after the second dose, with a range of 14 to 241. SARS-CoV-2 spike-specific CD4+ TCR repertoires from before and after mRNA vaccination were compared in COVID-19 convalescent patients and in infection-naive vaccine recipients. The full study included over 8 COVID-19 convalescent patients and a handful of SARS-CoV-2-naive healthy vaccine recipients. Cultures from other donors in the study were sequenced using the Oncomine TCR Beta short-read assay on an Illumina iSeq 100. General findings and caveats noted by the study authors: Only a small number of convalescent patients were included, and no early post-infection timepoints were available, which limited the study. Among healthy vaccine recipients, nearly all vaccine-induced clones were SARS-CoV-2 mono-reactive, and only 1 of 255 was cross-reactive with common cold coronaviruses. Clones induced by infection and clones induced by vaccination both contracted markedly at late timepoints after vaccination, which fits with T cell responses waning over time.

The ViraFEST assay stimulated PBMC with viral peptide pools and then used TCR sequencing to identify antigen-specific CD4+ T cell clonotypes by expansion. After 10 days of culture, CD4+ T cells were isolated with the EasySep CD4+ T cell isolation kit. Participants received two doses of either the BNT162b2 or the mRNA-1273 mRNA SARS-CoV-2 vaccine. The absence of prior SARS-CoV-2 infection in healthy vaccine recipients was confirmed by negative nucleocapsid antibodies before and after vaccination. A few million PBMC per well were cultured with about 9.6 ug/ml peptides in IMDM containing about 5% human AB serum, about 9 IU/ml IL-2 and gentamicin. Half of the culture medium was replaced with fresh IL-2-containing medium on days 3 and 7. Unless noted otherwise, every peptide stimulation condition was cultured in triplicate wells. Using Ficoll-Paque Plus gradient centrifugation, PBMC were separated from whole blood and then either used fresh or cryopreserved at -140C. The overlapping peptide pools covered the spike proteins of SARS-CoV-2 as well as those of the common cold coronaviruses HCoV-NL63, HCoV-OC43 and HCoV-229E. Genomic DNA was extracted from cultured CD4+ T cells with the QIAamp micro DNA kit.

Library construction relied on the immunoSEQ multiplex PCR assay. DNA from the cultured and isolated CD4+ T cells underwent TCR beta CDR3 sequencing. The study's processing was this. Non-productive TCR sequences were discarded, and reads were trimmed to the CDR3 region, with only CDR3s of 7 or more amino acids retained. The MANAFEST web app was used to identify antigen-specific clonotypes by comparing expansion in peptide wells with expansion in reference cultures. For clones to be considered positive, expansion at FDR<0.05 versus reference and all other wells, an odds ratio above 5, and a frequency above 0.1% in two replicate wells were required. Cross-reactive clonotypes were defined as significantly expanded in SARS-CoV-2 spike wells and in at least one common cold coronavirus spike condition. Using the stringdist R package, CDR3 similarity was measured by Levenshtein distance, and unrooted trees were constructed with ape in R 3.6.1. Held by TCRdb, this immuneACCESS table contains in-frame sequences only and omits some clones. Under half of the omission traces to an unresolved V gene where checked; the cause of the rest is unknown. V and J calls and clone size are given by that table; D and trimming were obtained from the DNA. The sample table holds around 69,000 clones, of which 74% were seen once. The ten biggest clones cover around 1.5% of the sample.

The CDR3 spans 16 residues, from the cysteine through the phenylalanine. The entry retains the CDR3 DNA only, 48 bases that are in frame from base 1. From the germline V gene, CDR1 is KGHSH and CDR2 is LQKENI. V loses 3 bases of germline sequence and J loses 0 bases, and the interval between the two ends is 11 bases. The sequence links TRBV18 to TRBJ1-4, and possibly TRBD1, on 5 matching bases. The material was CD4+ T cells from PBMCs cultured with HCoV-229E spike peptides, obtained after COVID-19 vaccination. The sample's cell subset or site label, in plain terms: HCoV-229E spike overlapping peptide pool stimulation. The sequence derives from a human donor who received a COVID-19 vaccine. The sequence in DNA is TGTGCCAGCTCACCGTACGCAGGGACAACTAATGAAAAACTGTTTTTT. Its protein is CASSPYAGTTNEKLFF. Beyond the CDR3, the reference TRBV18 and TRBJ1-4 genes provide the residues; the full variable domain reads: NAGVMQNPRHLVRRRGQEARLRCSPMKGHSHVYWYRQLPEEGLKFMVYLQKENIIDESGMPKERFSAEFPKEGPSILRIQQVVRGDSAAYFCASSPYAGTTNEKLFFGSGTQLSVL.